This T cell receptor beta chain was profiled in a study of Tregs in tolerant kidney transplant recipients. The CDR3 loop spans 11 amino acids. In germline, CDR1 is DFQATT, CDR2 SNEGSKA (reference sequence). Clones were read by immunoSEQ multiplex PCR, and TCRdb kept only the in-frame ones, dropping some. The sample contains about 240,000 clones, about 80% of which appear only once. A note on this clone: One end of the junction varies from germline; a read error may be responsible.

The sample taken for sequencing was CD4+ T cells from blood. The receptor was isolated from a human donor in good health. The rearrangement links TRBV20-1 to TRBJ2-7; no firm D call. CDR3 sequence reads: CSARVARKGGF. In DNA, the CDR3 is TGCAGTGCTAGAGTCGCGCGCAAGGGTGGGTTC.